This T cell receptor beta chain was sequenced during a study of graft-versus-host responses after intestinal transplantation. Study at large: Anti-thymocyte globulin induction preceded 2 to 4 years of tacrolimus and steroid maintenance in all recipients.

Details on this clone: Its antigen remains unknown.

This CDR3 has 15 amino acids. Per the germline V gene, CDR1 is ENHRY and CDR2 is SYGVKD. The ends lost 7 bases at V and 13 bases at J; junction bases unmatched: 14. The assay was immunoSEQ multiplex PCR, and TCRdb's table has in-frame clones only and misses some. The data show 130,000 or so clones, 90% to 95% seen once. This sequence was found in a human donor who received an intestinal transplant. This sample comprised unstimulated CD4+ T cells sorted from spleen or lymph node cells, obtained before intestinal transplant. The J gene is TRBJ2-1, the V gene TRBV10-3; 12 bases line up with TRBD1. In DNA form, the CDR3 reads TGTGCCATCACCCCGGGACAGGGGGCTCCAGCGACACAGTTCTTC. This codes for CAITPGQGAPATQFF.